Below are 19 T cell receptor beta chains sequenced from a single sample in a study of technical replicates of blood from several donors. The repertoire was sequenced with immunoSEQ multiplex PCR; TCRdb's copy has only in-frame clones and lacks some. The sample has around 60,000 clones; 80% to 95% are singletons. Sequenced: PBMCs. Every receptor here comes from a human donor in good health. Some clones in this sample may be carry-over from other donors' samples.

The CDR3 nucleotides read TGTGCCAGCAGTTACGAGGACGGGACCTACGAGCAGTACTTC. This translates into CASSYEDGTYEQYF. The chain uses TRBV6-5 and TRBJ2-7, with a possible D match to TRBD2 (5 bases). This CDR3 has 14 residues. Germline V CDR1 and CDR2: MNHEY, SVGAGI. The V and J ends lost 2 bases and 2 bases respectively, with 10 bases between them.

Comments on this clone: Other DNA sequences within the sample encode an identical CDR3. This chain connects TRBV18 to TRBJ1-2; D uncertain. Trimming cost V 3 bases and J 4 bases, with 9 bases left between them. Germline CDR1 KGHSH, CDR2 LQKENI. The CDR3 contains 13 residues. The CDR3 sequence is CASSPGGGYGYTF. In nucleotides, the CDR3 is TGTGCCAGCTCACCGGGTGGCGGCTATGGCTACACCTTC.

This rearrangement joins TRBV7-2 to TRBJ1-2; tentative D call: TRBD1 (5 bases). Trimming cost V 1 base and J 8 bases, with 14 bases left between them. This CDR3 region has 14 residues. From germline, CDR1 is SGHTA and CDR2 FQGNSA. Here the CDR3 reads CASSLEVTASGYTF. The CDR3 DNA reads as TGTGCCAGCAGCTTAGAGGTGACAGCCAGCGGCTACACCTTC.

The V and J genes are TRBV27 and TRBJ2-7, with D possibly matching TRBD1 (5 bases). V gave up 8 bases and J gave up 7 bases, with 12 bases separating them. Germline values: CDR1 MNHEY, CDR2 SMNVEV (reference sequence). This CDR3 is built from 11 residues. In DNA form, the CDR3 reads TGTGCCAGCCAATGGGGCAGGGAGCAGTACTTC. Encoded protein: CASQWGREQYF.

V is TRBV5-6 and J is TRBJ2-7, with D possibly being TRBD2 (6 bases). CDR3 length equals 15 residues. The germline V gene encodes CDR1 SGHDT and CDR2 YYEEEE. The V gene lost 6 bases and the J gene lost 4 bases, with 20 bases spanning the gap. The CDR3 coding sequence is TGTGCCAGCAACCGAGTCCTGCGGGGTCGGTACGAGCAGTACTTC. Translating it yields CASNRVLRGRYEQYF.

The CDR3 DNA sequence: TGTGCCAGCAGCGGCTTGCTCCCAGGTAACACCGGGGAGCTGTTTTTT. Protein sequence: CASSGLLPGNTGELFF. The V call is TRBV5-6, the J call TRBJ2-2; D is ambiguous. Germline V gives CDR1 SGHDT, CDR2 YYEEEE. The CDR3 totals 16 residues. With 4 bases removed from V and 2 bases from J, the gap between germline ends came to 15 bases.

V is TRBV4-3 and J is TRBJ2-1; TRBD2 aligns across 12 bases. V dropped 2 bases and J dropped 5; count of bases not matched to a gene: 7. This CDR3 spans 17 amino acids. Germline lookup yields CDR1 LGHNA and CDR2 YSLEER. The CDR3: CASSQRRGLAGDNEQFF. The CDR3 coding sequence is TGCGCCAGCAGCCAACGGAGGGGACTAGCGGGTGACAATGAGCAGTTCTTC.

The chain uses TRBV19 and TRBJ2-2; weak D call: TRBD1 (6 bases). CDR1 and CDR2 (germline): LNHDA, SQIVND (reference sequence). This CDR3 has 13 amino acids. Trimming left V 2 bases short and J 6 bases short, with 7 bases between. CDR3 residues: CASSIWGPGELFF. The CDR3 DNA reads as TGTGCCAGTAGTATATGGGGGCCCGGGGAGCTGTTTTTT.

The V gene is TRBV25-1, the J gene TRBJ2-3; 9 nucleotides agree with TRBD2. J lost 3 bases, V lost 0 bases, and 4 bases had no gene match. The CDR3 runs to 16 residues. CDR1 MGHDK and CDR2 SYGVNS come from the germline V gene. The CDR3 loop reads CASSEYRAGGTDTQYF. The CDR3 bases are TGTGCCAGCAGTGAATATCGGGCGGGGGGGACAGATACGCAGTATTTT.

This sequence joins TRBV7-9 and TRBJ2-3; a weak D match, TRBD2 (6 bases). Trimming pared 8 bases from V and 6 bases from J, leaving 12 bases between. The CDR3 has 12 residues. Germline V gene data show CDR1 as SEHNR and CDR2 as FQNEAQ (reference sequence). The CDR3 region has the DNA TGTGCCAGCGACGGGAGTCTGGATACGCAGTATTTT. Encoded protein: CASDGSLDTQYF.

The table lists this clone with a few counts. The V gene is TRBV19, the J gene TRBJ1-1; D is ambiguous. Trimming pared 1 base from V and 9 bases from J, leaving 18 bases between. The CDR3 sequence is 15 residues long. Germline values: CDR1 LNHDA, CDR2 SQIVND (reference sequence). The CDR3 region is CASSIARALGMKAFF. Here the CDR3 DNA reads TGTGCCAGTAGTATAGCACGGGCCCTCGGGATGAAAGCTTTCTTT.

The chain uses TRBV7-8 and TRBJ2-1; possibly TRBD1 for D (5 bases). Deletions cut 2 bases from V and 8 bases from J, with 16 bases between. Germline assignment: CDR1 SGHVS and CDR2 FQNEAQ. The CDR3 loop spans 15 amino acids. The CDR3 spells CASSLPGRVRDEQFF. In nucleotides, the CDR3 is TGTGCCAGCAGCTTACCCGGCAGGGTTCGAGATGAGCAGTTCTTC.

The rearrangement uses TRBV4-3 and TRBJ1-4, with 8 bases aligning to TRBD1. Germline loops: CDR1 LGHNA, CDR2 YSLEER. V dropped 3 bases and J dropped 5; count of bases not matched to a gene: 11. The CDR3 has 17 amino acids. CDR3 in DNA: TGCGCCAGCAGCCAGGCCGAACCGGACAGGGCCAATGAAAAACTGTTTTTT. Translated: CASSQAEPDRANEKLFF.

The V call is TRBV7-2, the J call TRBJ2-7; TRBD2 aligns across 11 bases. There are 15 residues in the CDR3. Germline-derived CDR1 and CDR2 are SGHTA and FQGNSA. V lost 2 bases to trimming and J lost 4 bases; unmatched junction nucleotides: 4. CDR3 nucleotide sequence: TGTGCCAGCAGCTTATTAGCGGGGGGGGGATACGAGCAGTACTTC. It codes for CASSLLAGGGYEQYF.

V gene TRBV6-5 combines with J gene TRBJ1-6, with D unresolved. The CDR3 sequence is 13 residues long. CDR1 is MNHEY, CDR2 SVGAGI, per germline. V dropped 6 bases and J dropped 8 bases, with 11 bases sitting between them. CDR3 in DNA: TGTGCCAGCAGAAGAGAGTCCTATTCACCCCTCCACTTT. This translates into CASRRESYSPLHF.

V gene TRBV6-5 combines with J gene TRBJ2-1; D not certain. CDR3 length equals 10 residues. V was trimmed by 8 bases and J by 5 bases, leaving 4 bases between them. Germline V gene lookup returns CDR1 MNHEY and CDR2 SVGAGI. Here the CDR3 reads CASGDNEQFF. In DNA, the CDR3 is TGTGCCAGCGGAGACAATGAGCAGTTCTTC.

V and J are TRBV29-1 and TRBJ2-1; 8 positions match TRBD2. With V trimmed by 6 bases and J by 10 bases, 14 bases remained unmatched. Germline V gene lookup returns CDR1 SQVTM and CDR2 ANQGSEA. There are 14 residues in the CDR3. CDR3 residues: CSVGDSGAGSEQFF. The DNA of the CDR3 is TGCAGCGTCGGGGATAGCGGGGCGGGGAGCGAGCAGTTCTTC.

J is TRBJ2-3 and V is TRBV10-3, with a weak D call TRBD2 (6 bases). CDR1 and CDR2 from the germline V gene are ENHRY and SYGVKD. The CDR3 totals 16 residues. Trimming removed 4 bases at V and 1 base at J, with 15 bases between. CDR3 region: CAISAFKQRGTDTQYF. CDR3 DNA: TGTGCCATCAGTGCATTTAAACAGCGGGGCACAGATACGCAGTATTTT.

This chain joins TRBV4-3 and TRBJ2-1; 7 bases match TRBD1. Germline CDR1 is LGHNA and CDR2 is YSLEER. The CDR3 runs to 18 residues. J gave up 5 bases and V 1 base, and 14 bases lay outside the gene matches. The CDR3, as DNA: TGCGCCAGCAGCCAAGTAGGGGTTGAACAGGGGCTGGACAATGAGCAGTTCTTC. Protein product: CASSQVGVEQGLDNEQFF.